Following are 31 T cell receptor beta chains from one sample sequenced in a study of identical twins. A single record per CDR3 protein comes from TCRdb applying MiXCR to the 5' RACE reads. The sample records 500,000 or so distinct CDR3 sequences, 14% being singletons. These data were likewise used in another study, on yellow fever vaccine responses in identical twins.

Source material: CD4+ T cells sorted from blood. These receptor sequences come from a woman aged 18-35 years in good health.

This clonotype showed up just a few times. V usage is TRBV4-2 and J usage is TRBJ2-5; D is uncertain. Trimming removed 0 bases at V and 7 bases at J, with 15 bases between. Germline CDR1 is LGHNA and CDR2 is YNFKEQ. This CDR3 has 15 amino acids. CDR3: CASSQDWPLGGTQYF. The CDR3 region has the DNA TGTGCCAGCAGCCAAGACTGGCCACTGGGTGGGACCCAGTACTTC.

This clonotype was found many times. The CDR3 reads CASARGPDTQYF. Written as DNA, the CDR3 is TGCGCCAGCGCGCGGGGTCCAGATACGCAGTATTTT. The chain combines TRBV5-1 with TRBJ2-3, with a possible D match to TRBD2 (6 bases). V was shortened by 7 bases and J by 4 bases, with 10 bases between the two germline ends. The CDR3 contains 12 residues. Per the germline V gene, CDR1 is SGHRS and CDR2 is YFSETQ.

This clonotype was seen only a few times. The genes are TRBV11-2 and TRBJ2-2; a possible D gene is TRBD1 (5 bases). Per germline, CDR1 SGHAT and CDR2 FQNNGV. The germline V and J ends were trimmed by 1 base and 2 bases, with 11 bases remaining between them. The CDR3 runs 16 residues. The CDR3 region has the DNA TGTGCCAGCAGCTTAGTCGCAGGGCCCAACACCGGGGAGCTGTTTTTT. This gives the protein CASSLVAGPNTGELFF.

This clonotype was picked up a small number of times. The chain combines TRBV3-1 with TRBJ1-2; 7 positions match TRBD1. The ends lost 2 bases at V and 7 bases at J; junction bases unmatched: 7. The CDR3 contains 14 residues. CDR1 LGHDT and CDR2 YNNKEL come from the germline V gene (reference sequence). CDR3 nucleotides: TGTGCCAGCAGCCAACGGGAGGGGGCTGGTGGCTACACCTTC. Protein product: CASSQREGAGGYTF.

The chain has TRBV5-1 and TRBJ2-7; TRBD2 aligns across 11 bases. The V segment lost 3 bases and the J segment 9 bases; nucleotides outside the gene matches: 14. The CDR3 has 16 residues. CDR1 is SGHRS and CDR2 is YFSETQ in the germline V gene. CDR3 in amino acids: CASSSTSGVKPTAQYF. The DNA of the CDR3 is TGCGCCAGCAGCTCGACTAGCGGGGTAAAACCTACGGCGCAGTACTTC.

This clonotype was seen only a few times. The V gene is TRBV2, the J gene TRBJ2-1; the D gene is possibly TRBD1 (6 bases). Trimming took off 2 bases at V and 6 bases at J, with 11 bases between the two ends. The CDR3 runs 14 residues. The germline gives CDR1 SNHLY, CDR2 FYNNEI. In DNA form, the CDR3 reads TGTGCCAGCAGTGAAAACAGGGCGGTCAATGAGCAGTTCTTC. Its protein is CASSENRAVNEQFF.

This clonotype was counted between two and nine times. V usage is TRBV18 and J usage is TRBJ2-2; D remains ambiguous. V shed 0 bases and J shed 7 bases, with 9 bases lying between them. The CDR3 is made up of 14 amino acids. The germline gives CDR1 KGHSH, CDR2 LQKENI. For the CDR3, the DNA is TGTGCCAGCTCACCACCGAGGCCCGGCGGGGAGCTGTTTTTT. This sequence encodes CASSPPRPGGELFF.

This clonotype was recorded a few times. This chain uses TRBV13 with TRBJ2-7, with 8 bases identical to TRBD2. The CDR3 is 14 amino acids. V trimming: 2 bases; J trimming: 2 bases; junction bases outside the gene matches: 2. The germline CDR1 and CDR2 sequences are PRHDT and FYEKMQ (reference sequence). For the CDR3, the DNA is TGTGCCAGCAGCTTACAAGCGGGGGCCTACGAGCAGTACTTC. Amino acid sequence: CASSLQAGAYEQYF.

The sample holds a few counts of this clonotype. V usage is TRBV6-1 and J usage is TRBJ2-5, with no clear D. The length of the CDR3 is 12 residues. Germline lookup yields CDR1 MNHNS and CDR2 SASEGT. V was cut by 2 bases and J by 4 bases, with 5 bases left in between. CDR3 coding DNA: TGTGCCAGCAGTGAAAGCAGAGAGACCCAGTACTTC. This translates into CASSESRETQYF.

This clonotype was seen many times. This chain uses TRBV24-1 with TRBJ2-3; TRBD2 aligns across 8 bases. The CDR3 is made up of 18 amino acids. Trimming took 3 bases from V and 0 from J; bases not matched to a gene: 10. Germline V CDR1 and CDR2: KGHDR, SFDVKD. CDR3 sequence: CATSDPSFPSGSTDTQYF. The DNA of the CDR3 is TGTGCCACCAGTGATCCCTCTTTCCCTAGCGGGAGCACAGATACGCAGTATTTT.

This sequence joins TRBV20-1 and TRBJ2-7; TRBD1 is a possible D gene (5 bases). CDR1 DFQATT and CDR2 SNEGSKA come from the germline V gene (reference sequence). The ends were cut back, 6 bases at V and 5 bases at J, with 17 bases in the middle. The CDR3 length is 13 residues. The CDR3 loop is CSATDRPGNEQYF. The CDR3 region has the DNA TGCAGTGCCACAGACAGACCGGGCAACGAGCAGTACTTC.

The chain employs TRBV20-1 and TRBJ2-7, with 8 positions matching TRBD2. V dropped 1 base and J dropped 2; count of bases not matched to a gene: 7. The V gene's germline CDR1 is DFQATT and CDR2 SNEGSKA (reference sequence). CDR3 length equals 15 residues. CDR3 DNA sequence: TGCAGTGCTAGAGCGCCGGGACTAGGAGCCTACGAGCAGTACTTC. This codes for CSARAPGLGAYEQYF.

This clonotype was counted between two and nine times. The V call is TRBV5-1, the J call TRBJ2-2, with unresolved D. The V gene lost 6 bases and the J gene lost 1 base, with 16 bases spanning the gap. In germline, CDR1 is SGHRS, CDR2 YFSETQ. This CDR3 has 16 residues. The CDR3 DNA is TGCGCCAGCACCCCCCGCGGTCCCGGGAACACCGGGGAGCTGTTTTTT. It is translated as CASTPRGPGNTGELFF.

This clonotype showed up many times. The V gene is TRBV15, the J gene TRBJ2-2, with D unclear. Per germline, CDR1 LNHNV and CDR2 YYDKDF (reference sequence). The germline V and J ends were trimmed by 5 bases and 2 bases, with 15 bases remaining between them. This CDR3 is 16 amino acids long. CDR3 nucleotides: TGTGCCACCAGCCCTTATGGTAAACCAAACACCGGGGAGCTGTTTTTT. Protein: CATSPYGKPNTGELFF. The whole variable domain, remainder taken from reference TRBV15 and TRBJ2-2, is DAMVIQNPRYQVTQFGKPVTLSCSQTLNHNVMYWYQQKSSQAPKLLFHYYDKDFNNEADTPDNFQSRRPNTSFCFLDIRSPGLGDTAMYLCATSPYGKPNTGELFFGEGSRLTVL.

CDR3 protein: CASRQQTTGQGNTEAFF. The CDR3 DNA follows: TGTGCCAGCAGGCAACAGACAACGGGACAGGGGAACACTGAAGCTTTCTTT. This rearrangement joins TRBV4-2 to TRBJ1-1; 9 bases line up with TRBD1. Germline V lookup: CDR1 LGHNA, CDR2 YNFKEQ. The CDR3 loop spans 17 amino acids. The V segment lost 6 bases and the J segment 1 base; nucleotides outside the gene matches: 12.

Notes on this clonotype: Without the conserved terminal phenylalanine or tryptophan, this CDR3 likely stems from a read error. CDR3 loop: CASSPRRLAGENYEQYL. CDR3 nucleotides: TGTGCCAGCTCACCGAGACGACTAGCGGGAGAGAACTACGAGCAGTACCTC. The rearrangement links TRBV18 to TRBJ2-7; 12 bases map to TRBD2. The length of the CDR3 is 17 residues. The ends lost 3 bases at V and 3 bases at J; junction bases unmatched: 9. Germline V gene lookup returns CDR1 KGHSH and CDR2 LQKENI.

The V gene is TRBV23-1, the J gene TRBJ2-7; D unresolved. TRBV23-1 is annotated as an ORF whose role is uncertain. CDR3 size: 12 residues. Trimming took off 8 bases at V and 5 bases at J, with 13 bases between the two ends. CDR3 region: CASGSPRDEQYF. The DNA of the CDR3 is TGCGCCAGCGGCTCTCCTCGGGACGAGCAGTACTTC.

This clonotype was observed at least ten times. The chain joins TRBV25-1 to TRBJ1-4; TRBD1 might be the D (6 bases). CDR3 size: 15 residues. CDR1 MGHDK and CDR2 SYGVNS come from the germline V gene. Trimming shortened V by 4 bases and J by 7 bases, and 16 bases separated the two germline ends. CDR3 sequence: CASSGGRIISEKLFF. CDR3 in DNA: TGTGCCAGCAGTGGGGGGCGCATCATTAGTGAAAAACTGTTTTTT.

This clonotype came up a few times. J is TRBJ1-1 and V is TRBV12-3 or TRBV12-4; unclear D gene. V was shortened by 4 bases and J by 0 bases, with 9 bases between the two germline ends. This CDR3 contains 14 residues. The CDR3 DNA follows: TGTGCCAGCAGTTGGTCGCGCATGAACACTGAAGCTTTCTTT. It yields the protein CASSWSRMNTEAFF.

The chain employs TRBV4-2 and TRBJ2-3, with 11 bases matching TRBD2. The CDR3 sequence is 19 residues long. CDR1 is LGHNA, CDR2 YNFKEQ, per germline. V trimming: 5 bases; J trimming: 2 bases; junction bases outside the gene matches: 15. DNA of the CDR3: TGTGCCAGCAGCGGGACTTTAGCGGGAGGGTCTCTGGTCACAGATACGCAGTATTTT. This gives the protein CASSGTLAGGSLVTDTQYF.

The rearrangement joins TRBV20-1 to TRBJ1-1; D is ambiguous. The length of the CDR3 is 11 residues. Trimming left V 1 base short and J 5 bases short, with 5 bases between. CDR1 DFQATT and CDR2 SNEGSKA come from the germline V gene (reference sequence). The CDR3 DNA reads TGCAGTGCTAGAGGTAGGACTGAAGCTTTCTTT. This encodes CSARGRTEAFF.

This clonotype was found a few times. This chain joins TRBV25-1 and TRBJ2-2; a possible D gene is TRBD1 (5 bases). Deletions cut 3 bases from V and 2 bases from J, with 10 bases between. The CDR3 runs to 15 residues. Per the germline V gene, CDR1 is MGHDK and CDR2 is SYGVNS. The CDR3 is CASSDARVNTGELFF. CDR3 coding DNA: TGTGCCAGCAGTGATGCCAGGGTTAACACCGGGGAGCTGTTTTTT.

This clonotype was seen repeatedly, ten times or more. The gene calls are TRBV29-1 and TRBJ2-1, with TRBD1 identical over 7 bases. The J segment lost 3 bases and the V segment lost 6 bases, leaving 8 bases of the junction unmatched. Germline CDR1 is SQVTM and CDR2 is ANQGSEA. This CDR3 is 14 amino acids long. The CDR3 DNA sequence: TGCAGCGTCGCATCATGGACAGGCTACAATGAGCAGTTCTTC. This translates into CSVASWTGYNEQFF.

This rearrangement joins TRBV20-1 to TRBJ2-3; the match to TRBD2 covers 7 bases. The CDR3 spans 15 residues. Trimming removed 2 bases from V and 1 base from J; junction bases left unmatched: 6. Germline CDR1 reads DFQATT; CDR2 reads SNEGSKA (reference sequence). The DNA of the CDR3 is TGCAGTGCTAGATCCGGCGGGGGACGCACAGATACGCAGTATTTT. It yields the protein CSARSGGGRTDTQYF.

The CDR3 DNA reads TGTGCCAGCAGCCACGGGGGGGACAACTACTACGAGCAGTACTTC. This gives the protein CASSHGGDNYYEQYF. The chain has TRBV5-6 and TRBJ2-7; 8 bases map to TRBD2. Germline loops: CDR1 SGHDT, CDR2 YYEEEE. With V trimmed by 4 bases and J by 3 bases, 9 bases remained unmatched. CDR3 length equals 15 residues.

V gene TRBV20-1 combines with J gene TRBJ2-7, with D possibly being TRBD2 (6 bases). The V end lost 6 bases, the J end lost 3 bases, and 15 bases lay between the germline ends. The germline CDR1 and CDR2 sequences are DFQATT and SNEGSKA (reference sequence). The length of the CDR3 is 13 residues. The CDR3 sequence: CSATPGVFYEQYF. The CDR3 bases are TGCAGTGCCACTCCGGGGGTTTTCTACGAGCAGTACTTC.

The V and J genes are TRBV20-1 and TRBJ1-1; 8 bases align to TRBD1. This CDR3 is 13 amino acids long. Germline CDR1 and CDR2: DFQATT and SNEGSKA (reference sequence). Trimming took 5 bases from V and 1 from J; bases not matched to a gene: 3. The CDR3 reads CSAAGTGNTEAFF. In DNA, the CDR3 is TGCAGTGCTGCCGGGACAGGGAACACTGAAGCTTTCTTT.

This clonotype was recorded a few times. The V gene is TRBV6-2 or TRBV6-3, the J gene TRBJ2-1, with TRBD1 as a possible D gene (5 bases). The V gene lost 4 bases and the J gene lost 4 bases, with 17 bases spanning the gap. The CDR3 contains 16 residues. Germline V gene sequence: CDR1 MNHEY, CDR2 SVGEGT. In nucleotides, the CDR3 is TGTGCCAGCAGTTCTCACAGGAACCCACCGTACAATGAGCAGTTCTTC. This translates into CASSSHRNPPYNEQFF.

The V gene is TRBV7-2, the J gene TRBJ2-3; 10 bases are a match to TRBD2. The germline CDR1 and CDR2 sequences are SGHTA and FQGNSA. The J segment lost 2 bases and the V segment lost 5 bases, leaving 10 bases of the junction unmatched. The CDR3 consists of 17 residues. CDR3 region: CASSDRGLASNTDTQYF. The CDR3 DNA sequence: TGTGCCAGCAGCGACCGGGGACTAGCGTCAAACACAGATACGCAGTATTTT.

V usage is TRBV11-3 and J usage is TRBJ2-4; 8 nucleotides line up with TRBD1. Germline CDR1 is SGHNT and CDR2 is YENEEA. Germline trimming cut 4 bases from V and 6 bases from J; bases unmatched to any gene: 2. The CDR3 runs to 13 residues. This CDR3 reads CASSSGTGNIQYF. As DNA, the CDR3 is TGTGCCAGCAGCTCCGGGACAGGAAACATTCAGTACTTC.

This clonotype was detected only a few times. This sequence joins TRBV6-2 or TRBV6-3 and TRBJ2-3, with TRBD2 matching over 8 bases. The CDR3 length is 18 residues. Germline V gene sequence: CDR1 MNHEY, CDR2 SVGEGT. V dropped 2 bases and J dropped 2; count of bases not matched to a gene: 12. The chain's CDR3 is CASSYRREVKADTDTQYF. The CDR3 nucleotides read TGTGCCAGCAGTTACCGGCGGGAGGTCAAGGCGGACACAGATACGCAGTATTTT.